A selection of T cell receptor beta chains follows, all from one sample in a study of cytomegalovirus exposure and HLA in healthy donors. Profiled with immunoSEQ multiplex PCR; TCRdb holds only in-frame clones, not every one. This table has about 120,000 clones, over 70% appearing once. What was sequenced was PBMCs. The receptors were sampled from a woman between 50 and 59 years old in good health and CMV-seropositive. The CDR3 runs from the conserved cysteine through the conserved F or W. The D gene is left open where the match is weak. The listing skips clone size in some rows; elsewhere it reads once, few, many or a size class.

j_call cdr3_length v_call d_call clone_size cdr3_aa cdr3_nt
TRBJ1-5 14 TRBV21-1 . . CASSFDREDQPQHF TGTGCCAGCAGTTTCGACAGGGAGGATCAGCCCCAGCATTTT
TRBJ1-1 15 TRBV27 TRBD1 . CASRRQGVLDTEAFF TGTGCCAGCAGACGACAGGGGGTACTCGACACTGAAGCTTTCTTT
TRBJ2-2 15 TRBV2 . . CASMNSDTNTGELFF TGTGCCAGCATGAACTCAGACACAAACACCGGGGAGCTGTTTTTT
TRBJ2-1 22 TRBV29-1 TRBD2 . CSSGNHRDPSSGRPSSYNEQFF TGCAGCTCTGGGAATCACAGGGATCCCAGTAGCGGGAGGCCGAGCTCCTACAATGAGCAGTTCTTC
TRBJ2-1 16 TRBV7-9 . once CASIGQKQSSYNEQFF TGTGCCAGCATAGGACAGAAACAGAGCTCCTACAATGAGCAGTTCTTC
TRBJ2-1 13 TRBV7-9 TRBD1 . CASSFGQDNEQFF TGTGCCAGCAGCTTCGGACAGGACAATGAGCAGTTCTTC
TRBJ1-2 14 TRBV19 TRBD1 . CASSTPGQDYGYTF TGTGCCAGTAGTACTCCGGGACAGGACTATGGCTACACCTTC
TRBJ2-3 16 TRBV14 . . CASSQGYTTSTDTQYF TGTGCCAGCAGCCAAGGGTACACGACTAGCACAGATACGCAGTATTTT
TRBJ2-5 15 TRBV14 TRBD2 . CASSQDPGGQETQYF TGTGCCAGCAGCCAGGATCCGGGAGGACAAGAGACCCAGTACTTC
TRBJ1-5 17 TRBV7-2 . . CASSSLRGIHSNQPQHF TGTGCCAGCAGCTCCCTCCGCGGGATACATAGCAATCAGCCCCAGCATTTT
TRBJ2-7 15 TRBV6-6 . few CASRDQGLESYEQYF TGTGCCAGCAGAGACCAGGGTCTTGAGTCCTACGAGCAGTACTTC
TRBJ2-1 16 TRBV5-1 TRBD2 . CASSLGGGSSYNEQFF TGCGCCAGCAGCTTGGGAGGCGGGAGCTCCTACAATGAGCAGTTCTTC
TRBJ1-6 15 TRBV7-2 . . CASSLVAGNNSPLHF TGTGCCAGCAGCTTAGTCGCAGGCAATAATTCACCCCTCCACTTT
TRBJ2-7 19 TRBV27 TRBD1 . CASSPTRDSFPYRGYEQYF TGTGCCAGCAGTCCAACGAGGGACAGTTTCCCCTATAGGGGATACGAGCAGTACTTC
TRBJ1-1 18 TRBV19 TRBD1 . CASSMRGQGSTLNTEAFF TGTGCCAGTAGTATGAGGGGACAGGGAAGTACCCTGAACACTGAAGCTTTCTTT